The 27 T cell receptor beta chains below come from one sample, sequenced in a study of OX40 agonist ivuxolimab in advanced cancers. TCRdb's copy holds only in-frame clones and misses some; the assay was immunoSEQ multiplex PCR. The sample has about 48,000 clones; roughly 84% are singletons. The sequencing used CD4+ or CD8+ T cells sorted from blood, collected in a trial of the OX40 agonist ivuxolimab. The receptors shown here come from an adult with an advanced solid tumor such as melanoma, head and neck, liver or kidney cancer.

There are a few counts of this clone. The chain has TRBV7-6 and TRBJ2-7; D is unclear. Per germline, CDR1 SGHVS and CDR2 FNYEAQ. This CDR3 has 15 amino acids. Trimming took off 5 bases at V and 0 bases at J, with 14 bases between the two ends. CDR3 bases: TGTGCCAGCAGCGCATCCCAGGCGAGCTCCTACGAGCAGTACTTC. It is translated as CASSASQASSYEQYF.

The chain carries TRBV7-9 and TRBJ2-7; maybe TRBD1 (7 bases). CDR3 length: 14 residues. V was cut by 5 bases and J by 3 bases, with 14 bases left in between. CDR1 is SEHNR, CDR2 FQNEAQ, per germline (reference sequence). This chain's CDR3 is CASSPRQGGYEQYF. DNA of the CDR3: TGTGCCAGCAGCCCGCGACAGGGAGGCTACGAGCAGTACTTC.

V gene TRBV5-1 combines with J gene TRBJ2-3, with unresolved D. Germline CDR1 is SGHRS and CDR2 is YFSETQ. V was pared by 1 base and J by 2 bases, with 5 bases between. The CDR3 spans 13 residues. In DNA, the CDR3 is TGCGCCAGCAGCTTGTCTAACACAGATACGCAGTATTTT. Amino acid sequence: CASSLSNTDTQYF. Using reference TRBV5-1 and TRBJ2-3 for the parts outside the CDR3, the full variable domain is KAGVTQTPRYLIKTRGQQVTLSCSPISGHRSVSWYQQTPGQGLQFLFEYFSETQRNKGNFPGRFSGRQFSNSRSEMNVSTLELGDSALYLCASSLSNTDTQYFGPGTRLTVL.

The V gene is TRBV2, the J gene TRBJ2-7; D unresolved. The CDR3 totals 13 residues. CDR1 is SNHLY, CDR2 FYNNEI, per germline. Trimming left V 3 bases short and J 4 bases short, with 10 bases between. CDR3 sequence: CASSEPMEYEQYF. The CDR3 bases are TGTGCCAGCAGTGAGCCAATGGAATACGAGCAGTACTTC.

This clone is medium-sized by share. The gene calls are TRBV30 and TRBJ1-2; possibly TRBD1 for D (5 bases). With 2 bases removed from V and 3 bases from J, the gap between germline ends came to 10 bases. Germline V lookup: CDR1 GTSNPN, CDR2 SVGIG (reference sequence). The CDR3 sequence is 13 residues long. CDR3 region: CAWSRARDYGYTF. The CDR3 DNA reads TGTGCCTGGAGTAGGGCCAGGGACTATGGCTACACCTTC.

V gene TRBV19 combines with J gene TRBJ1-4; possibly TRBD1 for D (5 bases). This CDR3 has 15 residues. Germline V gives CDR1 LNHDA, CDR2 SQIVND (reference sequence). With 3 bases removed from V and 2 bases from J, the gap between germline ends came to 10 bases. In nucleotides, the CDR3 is TGTGCCAGTAGTATGAGGCGGGGGACTAATGAAAAACTGTTTTTT. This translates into CASSMRRGTNEKLFF.

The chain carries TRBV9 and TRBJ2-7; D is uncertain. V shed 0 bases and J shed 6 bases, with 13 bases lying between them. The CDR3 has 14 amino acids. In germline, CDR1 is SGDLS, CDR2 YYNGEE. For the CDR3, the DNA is TGTGCCAGCAGCGTAGATCCTTGGAGCGCCGAGCAGTACTTC. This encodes CASSVDPWSAEQYF.

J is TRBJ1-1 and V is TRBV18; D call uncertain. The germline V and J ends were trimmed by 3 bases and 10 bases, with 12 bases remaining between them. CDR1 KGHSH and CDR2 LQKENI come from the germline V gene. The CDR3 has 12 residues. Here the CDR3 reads CASSPGEGRAFF. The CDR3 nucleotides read TGTGCCAGCTCACCGGGAGAAGGGCGAGCTTTCTTT.

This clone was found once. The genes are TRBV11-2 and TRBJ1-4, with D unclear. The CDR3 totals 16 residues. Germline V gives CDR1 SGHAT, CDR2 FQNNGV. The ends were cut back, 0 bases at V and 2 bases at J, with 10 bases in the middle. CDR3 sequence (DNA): TGTGCCAGCAGCTTAGATCGGGCAGCCACTAATGAAAAACTGTTTTTT. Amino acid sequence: CASSLDRAATNEKLFF.

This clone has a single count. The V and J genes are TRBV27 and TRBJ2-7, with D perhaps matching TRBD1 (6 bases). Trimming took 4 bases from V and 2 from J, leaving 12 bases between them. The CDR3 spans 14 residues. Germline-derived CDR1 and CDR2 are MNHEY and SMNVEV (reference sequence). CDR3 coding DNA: TGTGCCAGCAGTTCACTCGGACAGACCTACGAGCAGTACTTC. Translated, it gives CASSSLGQTYEQYF.

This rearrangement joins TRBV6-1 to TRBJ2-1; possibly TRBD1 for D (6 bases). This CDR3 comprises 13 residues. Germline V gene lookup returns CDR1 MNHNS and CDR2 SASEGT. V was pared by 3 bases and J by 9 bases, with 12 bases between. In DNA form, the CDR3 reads TGTGCCAGCAGTGAGAACAGGGTCGGTGAGCAGTTCTTC. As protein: CASSENRVGEQFF.

CDR3 sequence: CASSYRGPTDTQYF. CDR3 DNA sequence: TGTGCCAGCAGCTACCGGGGTCCCACAGATACGCAGTATTTT. V and J are TRBV9 and TRBJ2-3; D possibly corresponds to TRBD2 (5 bases). Per germline, CDR1 SGDLS and CDR2 YYNGEE. The germline V and J ends were trimmed by 4 bases and 2 bases, with 11 bases remaining between them. CDR3 size: 14 residues.

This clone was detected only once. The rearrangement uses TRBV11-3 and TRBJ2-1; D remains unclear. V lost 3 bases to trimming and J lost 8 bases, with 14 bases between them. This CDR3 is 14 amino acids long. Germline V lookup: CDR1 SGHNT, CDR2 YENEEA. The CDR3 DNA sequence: TGTGCCAGCAGCTTGACGAAAGGGCCCTATGAGCAGTTCTTC. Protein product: CASSLTKGPYEQFF.

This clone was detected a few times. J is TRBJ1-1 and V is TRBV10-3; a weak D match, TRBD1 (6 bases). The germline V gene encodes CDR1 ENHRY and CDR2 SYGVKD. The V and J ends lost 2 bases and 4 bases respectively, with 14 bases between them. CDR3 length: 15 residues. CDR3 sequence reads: CAISERQGPATEAFF. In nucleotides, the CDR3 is TGTGCCATCAGTGAGCGCCAGGGGCCCGCCACTGAAGCTTTCTTT.

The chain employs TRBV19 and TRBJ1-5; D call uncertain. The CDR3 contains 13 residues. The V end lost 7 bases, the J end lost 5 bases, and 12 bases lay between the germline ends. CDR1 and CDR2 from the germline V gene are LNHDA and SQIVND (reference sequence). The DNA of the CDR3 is TGTGCCAGTAAGCATAGGAGCGATCAGCCCCAGCATTTT. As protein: CASKHRSDQPQHF.

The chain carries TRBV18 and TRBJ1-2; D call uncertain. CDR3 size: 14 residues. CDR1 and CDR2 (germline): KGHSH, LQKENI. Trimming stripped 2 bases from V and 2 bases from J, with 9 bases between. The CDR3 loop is CASSPSVQNYGYTF. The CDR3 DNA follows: TGTGCCAGCTCACCAAGTGTACAGAACTATGGCTACACCTTC.

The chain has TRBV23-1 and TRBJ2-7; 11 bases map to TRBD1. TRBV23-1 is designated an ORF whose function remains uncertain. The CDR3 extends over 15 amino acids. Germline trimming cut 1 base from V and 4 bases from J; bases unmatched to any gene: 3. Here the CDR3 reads CASSQYRDRGYEQYF. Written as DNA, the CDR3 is TGCGCCAGCAGTCAATACCGGGACAGGGGGTACGAGCAGTACTTC.

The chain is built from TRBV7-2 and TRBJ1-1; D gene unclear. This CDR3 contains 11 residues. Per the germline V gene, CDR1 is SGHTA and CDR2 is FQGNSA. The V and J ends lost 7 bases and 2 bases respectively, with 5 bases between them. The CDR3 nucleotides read TGTGCCAGCACCCCTAACACTGAAGCTTTCTTT. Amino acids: CASTPNTEAFF.

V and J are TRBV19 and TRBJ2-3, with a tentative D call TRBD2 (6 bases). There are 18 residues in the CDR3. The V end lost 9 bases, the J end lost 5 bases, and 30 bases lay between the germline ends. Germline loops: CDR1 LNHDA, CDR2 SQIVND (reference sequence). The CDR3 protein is CASSSGPLFRRRGDTQYF. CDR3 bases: TGTGCCAGCTCTTCGGGACCTCTATTCCGAAGGAGGGGAGATACGCAGTATTTT.

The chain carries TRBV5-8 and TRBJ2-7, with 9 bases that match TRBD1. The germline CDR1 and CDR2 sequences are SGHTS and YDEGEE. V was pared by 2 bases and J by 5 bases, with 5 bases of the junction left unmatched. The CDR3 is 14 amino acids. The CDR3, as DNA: TGTGCCAGCAGCTTAGACAGGGGGTCGAACGAGCAGTACTTC. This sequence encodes CASSLDRGSNEQYF.

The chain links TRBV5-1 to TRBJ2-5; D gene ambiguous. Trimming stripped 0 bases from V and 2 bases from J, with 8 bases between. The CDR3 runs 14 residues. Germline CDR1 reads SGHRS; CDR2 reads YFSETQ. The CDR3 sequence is CASSLEPGQETQYF. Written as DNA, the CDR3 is TGCGCCAGCAGCTTGGAGCCCGGACAAGAGACCCAGTACTTC.

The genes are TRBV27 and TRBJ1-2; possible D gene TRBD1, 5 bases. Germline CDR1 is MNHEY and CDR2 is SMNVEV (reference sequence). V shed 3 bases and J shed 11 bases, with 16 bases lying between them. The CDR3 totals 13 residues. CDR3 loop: CASSLGGSRTYTF. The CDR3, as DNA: TGTGCCAGCAGTTTGGGGGGAAGTAGGACATACACCTTC.

CDR3 amino acids: CASKVPEPGNTIYF. CDR3 bases: TGTGCCTCCAAGGTCCCAGAGCCTGGAAACACCATATATTTT. The V gene is TRBV10-3, the J gene TRBJ1-3; D unclear. The V gene's germline CDR1 is ENHRY and CDR2 SYGVKD. Trimming pared 11 bases from V and 2 bases from J, leaving 16 bases between. The CDR3 length is 14 residues.

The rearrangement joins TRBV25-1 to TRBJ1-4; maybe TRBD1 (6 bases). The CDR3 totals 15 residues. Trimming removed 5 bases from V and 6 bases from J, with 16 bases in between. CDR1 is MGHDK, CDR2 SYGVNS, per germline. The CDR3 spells CASSPRGGWDEKLFF. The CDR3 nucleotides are TGTGCCAGCAGTCCCAGGGGTGGGTGGGATGAAAAACTGTTTTTT.

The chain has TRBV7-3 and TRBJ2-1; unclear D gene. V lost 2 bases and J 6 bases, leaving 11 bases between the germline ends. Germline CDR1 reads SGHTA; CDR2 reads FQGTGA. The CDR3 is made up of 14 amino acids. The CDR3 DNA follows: TGTGCCAGCAGCTTAGACCGAGGTTCCAATGAGCAGTTCTTC. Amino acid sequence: CASSLDRGSNEQFF.

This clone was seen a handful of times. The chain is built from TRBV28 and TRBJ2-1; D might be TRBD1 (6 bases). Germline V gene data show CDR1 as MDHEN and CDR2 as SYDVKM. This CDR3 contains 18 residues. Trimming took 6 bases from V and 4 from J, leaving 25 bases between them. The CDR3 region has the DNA TGTGCCAGCAGCCCAAAGGGTTTAAGACAGGCAGTTTACAATGAGCAGTTCTTC. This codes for CASSPKGLRQAVYNEQFF.

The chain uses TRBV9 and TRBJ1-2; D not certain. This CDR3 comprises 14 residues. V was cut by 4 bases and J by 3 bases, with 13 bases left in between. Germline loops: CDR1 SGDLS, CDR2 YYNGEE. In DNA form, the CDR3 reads TGTGCCAGCAGCCCCGGGAGAGGAGACTATGGCTACACCTTC. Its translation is CASSPGRGDYGYTF.